Shown below are 15 T cell receptor beta chains from a single sample sequenced in a study of blood T cell repertoires in COVID-19. TCRdb's copy holds only in-frame clones and misses some; the assay was immunoSEQ multiplex PCR. Found here are around 190,000 clones, about four fifths of them singletons; the top ten hold about 7.8%. Sequenced: peripheral blood. These receptors all come from a woman in her fifties or sixties with COVID-19, enrolled during active disease.

About this clone: At one boundary the junction diverges from the germline segment, which might be a read error. V usage is TRBV2 and J usage is TRBJ1-2; maybe TRBD1 (5 bases). CDR3 length: 10 amino acids. CDR1 and CDR2 (germline): SNHLY, FYNNEI. The CDR3 DNA follows: TGTGCCAGCACCATAACGGACGGGGGCTTC. Protein: CASTITDGGF.

The chain carries TRBV9 and TRBJ1-6, with a possible D match to TRBD1 (6 bases). V gave up 3 bases and J gave up 8 bases, with 12 bases separating them. In germline, CDR1 is SGDLS, CDR2 YYNGEE. This CDR3 is 14 amino acids long. The CDR3 reads CASSARQEYSPLHF. CDR3 coding DNA: TGTGCCAGCAGCGCCAGACAGGAGTATTCACCCCTCCACTTT. The variable domain in full, with the rest retrieved from reference TRBV9 and TRBJ1-6, is DSGVTQTPKHLITATGQRVTLRCSPRSGDLSVYWYQQSLDQGLQFLIQYYNGEERAKGNILERFSAQQFPDLHSELNLSSLELGDSALYFCASSARQEYSPLHFGNGTRLTVT.

This clone was observed a few times. The rearrangement uses TRBV7-9 and TRBJ1-6, with 9 nucleotides matching TRBD1. Germline values: CDR1 SEHNR, CDR2 FQNEAQ (reference sequence). This CDR3 is built from 15 residues. Losses at the gene ends were 3 bases for V and 9 bases for J; bases not matched to a gene: 6. CDR3 region: CASSLAGQGFSPLHF. CDR3 DNA sequence: TGTGCCAGCAGCTTGGCGGGACAGGGTTTTTCACCCCTCCACTTT.

The chain couples TRBV29-1 to TRBJ2-5, with a possible D match to TRBD2 (5 bases). CDR3 length: 12 amino acids. Trimming cost V 6 bases and J 3 bases, with 11 bases left between them. The germline V gene has CDR1 SQVTM and CDR2 ANQGSEA. For the CDR3, the DNA is TGCAGCGTCCGGCTCGGGGAAGAGACCCAGTACTTC. Amino acids: CSVRLGEETQYF.

The genes are TRBV13 and TRBJ1-6, with 8 positions matching TRBD1. This CDR3 spans 16 amino acids. Germline V gene sequence: CDR1 PRHDT, CDR2 FYEKMQ (reference sequence). V lost 4 bases and J lost 14; bases outside the gene matches: 16. The CDR3 loop reads CASSSGTGTGRRALHF. Here the CDR3 DNA reads TGTGCCAGCAGCTCTGGAACCGGGACAGGACGGAGGGCCCTCCACTTT. Full variable domain (rest looked up from reference TRBV13 and TRBJ1-6): AAGVIQSPRHLIKEKRETATLKCYPIPRHDTVYWYQQGPGQDPQFLISFYEKMQSDKGSIPDRFSAQQFSDYHSELNMSSLELGDSALYFCASSSGTGTGRRALHFGNGTRLTVT.

This clone was counted once. The chain combines TRBV24-1 with TRBJ1-5; D ambiguous. Trimming pared 4 bases from V and 12 bases from J, leaving 15 bases between. CDR3 length: 13 amino acids. CDR1 KGHDR and CDR2 SFDVKD come from the germline V gene. The CDR3 nucleotides read TGTGCCACCAGTGACCCCAGAGGGTGGCGCCAGCATTTT. This encodes CATSDPRGWRQHF.

V is TRBV5-1 and J is TRBJ2-1, with 9 bases fitting TRBD2. With V trimmed by 2 bases and J by 4 bases, 4 bases remained unmatched. This CDR3 has 15 amino acids. Germline V gene data show CDR1 as SGHRS and CDR2 as YFSETQ. CDR3 region: CASSFYSGGYNEQFF. CDR3 coding DNA: TGCGCCAGCAGCTTTTATAGCGGGGGTTACAATGAGCAGTTCTTC.

V is TRBV29-1 and J is TRBJ2-1; 10 nucleotides match TRBD2. Germline V gene data show CDR1 as SQVTM and CDR2 as ANQGSEA. V was pared by 5 bases and J by 3 bases, with 4 bases of the junction left unmatched. The CDR3 is made up of 14 amino acids. For the CDR3, the DNA is TGCAGCGTTCGAGGACTAGCGGACTACAATGAGCAGTTCTTC. It is translated as CSVRGLADYNEQFF.

The chain links TRBV28 to TRBJ2-5, with 7 positions matching TRBD2. The trim removed 2 bases at V and 0 bases at J, leaving 18 bases unmatched. Germline CDR1 reads MDHEN; CDR2 reads SYDVKM. The CDR3 extends over 20 amino acids. CDR3 nucleotide sequence: TGTGCCAGCAGTTTAGGGATAGGGACTACCAGTCCACGGTACCAAGAGACCCAGTACTTC. Its translation: CASSLGIGTTSPRYQETQYF.

This clone has a single count. The J gene is TRBJ2-7, the V gene TRBV6-6, with D perhaps matching TRBD1 (6 bases). Per the germline V gene, CDR1 is MNHNY and CDR2 is SVGAGI (reference sequence). CDR3 size: 14 residues. The ends were cut back, 4 bases at V and 2 bases at J, with 12 bases in the middle. For the CDR3, the DNA is TGTGCCAGCAGTTCCCTCCGGGACACCTACGAGCAGTACGTC. Its translation is CASSSLRDTYEQYV.

Written as DNA, the CDR3 is TGTGCCAGCAGCTCTTGGACAGGCGAAGAGACCCAGTACTTC. Protein: CASSSWTGEETQYF. This chain uses TRBV7-8 with TRBJ2-5, with 7 bases fitting TRBD1. V shed 4 bases and J 3 bases; nucleotides not matched to a gene: 5. There are 14 residues in the CDR3. Germline CDR1 is SGHVS and CDR2 is FQNEAQ.

This chain links TRBV5-6 with TRBJ2-1, with 16 bases lining up with TRBD2. With V trimmed by 3 bases and J by 3 bases, 6 bases remained unmatched. The CDR3 is made up of 18 amino acids. CDR1 and CDR2 from the germline V gene are SGHDT and YYEEEE. The CDR3 nucleotides read TGTGCCAGCAGCTCCCCGGGACTAGCGGGGGGGAACTACAATGAGCAGTTCTTC. Its translation is CASSSPGLAGGNYNEQFF.

This clone was found a few times. The genes are TRBV5-5 and TRBJ2-7, with 7 bases that match TRBD1. Looked up from germline, CDR1 is SGHKS and CDR2 is YYEKEE (reference sequence). This CDR3 has 12 amino acids. Germline trimming cut 4 bases from V and 6 bases from J; bases unmatched to any gene: 4. The CDR3 region is CASSTTGPEQYF. The DNA for the CDR3 is TGTGCCAGCAGCACGACAGGGCCCGAGCAGTACTTC.

The rearrangement links TRBV5-6 to TRBJ1-4, with a possible D match to TRBD1 (6 bases). CDR3 length: 14 amino acids. CDR1 is SGHDT and CDR2 is YYEEEE in the germline V gene. V lost 4 bases, J lost 3 bases, and 10 bases lay in between. The CDR3 sequence: CASSVKGANEKLFF. The DNA for the CDR3 is TGTGCCAGCAGCGTAAAGGGGGCTAATGAAAAACTGTTTTTT.

V gene TRBV28 combines with J gene TRBJ2-1, with 10 positions matching TRBD2. The CDR3 is made up of 14 amino acids. Germline trimming cut 8 bases from V and 9 bases from J; bases unmatched to any gene: 10. The V gene's germline CDR1 is MDHEN and CDR2 SYDVKM. The CDR3 bases are TGTGCCAGCCAGAATAGAGCGGGAGGGGGTGAGCAGTTCTTC. It encodes CASQNRAGGGEQFF.